The 15 T cell receptor beta chains presented below share a single source sample, sequenced in a study of PD-L1 blockade in urothelial cancer. Time point reported: peripheral blood 6 weeks after treatment start. Sequenced by immunoSEQ multiplex PCR; TCRdb stores in-frame clones only, minus some. The sample lists fewer than 90,000 clones, 85% to 95% occurring once. The source material was PBMCs, sampled around atezolizumab (anti-PD-L1) treatment. The receptors shown here come from a woman of 80 years or more with urothelial cancer.

The V and J genes are TRBV6-6 and TRBJ2-1; no clear D gene. V was trimmed by 0 bases and J by 14 bases, leaving 8 bases between them. The CDR3 extends over 11 amino acids. Germline V gene lookup returns CDR1 MNHNY and CDR2 SVGAGI (reference sequence). Here the CDR3 reads CASSYSSREFF. CDR3 sequence (DNA): TGTGCCAGCAGTTACTCGAGTCGAGAGTTCTTC.

The sample holds one count of this clone. The genes are TRBV9 and TRBJ2-3; 8 nucleotides line up with TRBD2. From germline, CDR1 is SGDLS and CDR2 YYNGEE. The CDR3 consists of 15 residues. V lost 3 bases to trimming and J lost 5 bases; unmatched junction nucleotides: 8. The CDR3 sequence is CASSAGPSGGDTQYF. CDR3 DNA: TGTGCCAGCAGCGCGGGGCCGAGCGGGGGAGATACGCAGTATTTT.

The rearrangement uses TRBV9 and TRBJ2-7; the match to TRBD2 covers 10 bases. This CDR3 is built from 14 residues. The J segment lost 7 bases and the V segment lost 0 bases, leaving 4 bases of the junction unmatched. Germline loops: CDR1 SGDLS, CDR2 YYNGEE. This CDR3 is CASSVATSGMEQYF. The CDR3 DNA reads TGTGCCAGCAGCGTAGCAACTAGCGGGATGGAGCAGTACTTC.

V gene TRBV2 combines with J gene TRBJ2-1, with D possibly TRBD1 on 6 matching bases. Deletions cut 0 bases from V and 3 bases from J, with 9 bases between. CDR1 is SNHLY, CDR2 FYNNEI, per germline. This CDR3 has 15 amino acids. The CDR3 loop reads CASSEATGNYNEQFF. Here the CDR3 DNA reads TGTGCCAGCAGTGAAGCGACAGGAAACTACAATGAGCAGTTCTTC.

The chain links TRBV10-3 to TRBJ1-1; tentatively, D is TRBD1 (6 bases). Trimming left V 4 bases short and J 0 bases short, with 9 bases between. The CDR3 extends over 14 amino acids. The germline CDR1 and CDR2 sequences are ENHRY and SYGVKD. For the CDR3, the DNA is TGTGCCATCAGTGTGGACAGTATGAACACTGAAGCTTTCTTT. Amino acids: CAISVDSMNTEAFF.

The J gene is TRBJ2-2, the V gene TRBV7-3; D is possibly TRBD2 (5 bases). Per the germline V gene, CDR1 is SGHTA and CDR2 is FQGTGA. The V end lost 6 bases, the J end lost 4 bases, and 15 bases lay between the germline ends. This CDR3 spans 15 amino acids. The CDR3 reads CASSRGGPGTGELFF. The DNA of the CDR3 is TGTGCCAGCAGTCGGGGTGGGCCCGGCACCGGGGAGCTGTTTTTT.

This chain uses TRBV18 with TRBJ2-7, with 8 nucleotides matching TRBD2. The ends lost 3 bases at V and 6 bases at J; junction bases unmatched: 16. The CDR3 totals 17 residues. The V gene's germline CDR1 is KGHSH and CDR2 LQKENI. In nucleotides, the CDR3 is TGTGCCAGCTCACCGGGACTAGTTTTTGTGTGGCTGCTCGAGCAGTACTTC. Translated, it gives CASSPGLVFVWLLEQYF.

The gene calls are TRBV9 and TRBJ1-3, with D possibly TRBD1 on 5 matching bases. This CDR3 spans 15 amino acids. Germline V lookup: CDR1 SGDLS, CDR2 YYNGEE. Trimming took off 3 bases at V and 1 base at J, with 11 bases between the two ends. The CDR3, as DNA: TGTGCCAGCAGCGAGACGACAGTTTCTGGAAACACCATATATTTT. It encodes CASSETTVSGNTIYF.

The chain joins TRBV9 to TRBJ2-3, with a weak D call TRBD2 (5 bases). Germline CDR1 and CDR2: SGDLS and YYNGEE. The V and J ends lost 6 bases and 5 bases respectively, with 19 bases between them. The CDR3 contains 15 residues. This CDR3 reads CASTESGWAQDTQYF. CDR3 DNA: TGTGCCAGCACAGAATCGGGATGGGCACAAGATACGCAGTATTTT.

The chain combines TRBV5-8 with TRBJ1-1; D uncertain. The germline V gene encodes CDR1 SGHTS and CDR2 YDEGEE. Trimming removed 2 bases at V and 3 bases at J, with 17 bases between. The CDR3 spans 16 residues. CDR3 nucleotide sequence: TGTGCCAGCAGCTTATTCAGTATCGGCGGGGACACTGAAGCTTTCTTT. Its protein is CASSLFSIGGDTEAFF.

The chain combines TRBV5-4 with TRBJ2-7; TRBD1 matches at 8 bases. Germline V gene data show CDR1 as SGHNT and CDR2 as YYREEE (reference sequence). The CDR3 runs to 15 residues. The ends lost 4 bases at V and 3 bases at J; junction bases unmatched: 9. The CDR3 is CASSLGGTGGYEQYF. The CDR3, as DNA: TGTGCCAGCAGCCTTGGGGGAACAGGGGGCTACGAGCAGTACTTC.

This clone was seen a few times. This chain links TRBV14 with TRBJ1-1, with 7 bases matching TRBD1. Germline trimming cut 4 bases from V and 1 base from J; bases unmatched to any gene: 3. CDR1 and CDR2 (germline): SGHDN, FVKESK. The CDR3 has 14 residues. The CDR3 spells CASSPHRGNTEAFF. The CDR3 DNA is TGTGCCAGCAGCCCCCACAGGGGGAACACTGAAGCTTTCTTT.

This clone appeared a single time. The V gene is TRBV19, the J gene TRBJ1-1; possible D gene TRBD1, 5 bases. The CDR3 has 19 residues. Trimming pared 5 bases from V and 0 bases from J, leaving 25 bases between. Per germline, CDR1 LNHDA and CDR2 SQIVND (reference sequence). The CDR3 is CASSLRWRRQGGLNTEAFF. Written as DNA, the CDR3 is TGTGCCAGTAGTCTCCGTTGGAGGAGGCAGGGAGGGTTGAACACTGAAGCTTTCTTT.

This clone was seen only once. The CDR3 coding sequence is TGTGCCTGTGGCGGGAGAGTCTACGAGCAGTACTTC. It translates to CACGGRVYEQYF. The gene calls are TRBV30 and TRBJ2-7; 7 positions match TRBD2. Trimming removed 6 bases from V and 3 bases from J; junction bases left unmatched: 5. The CDR3 totals 12 residues. The V gene's germline CDR1 is GTSNPN and CDR2 SVGIG (reference sequence).

This chain connects TRBV18 to TRBJ1-5, with 9 bases that match TRBD1. The CDR3 is 16 residues long. In germline, CDR1 is KGHSH, CDR2 LQKENI. The ends lost 3 bases at V and 7 bases at J; junction bases unmatched: 10. The CDR3 spells CASSPNPQGAGQPQHF. The DNA of the CDR3 is TGTGCCAGCTCACCGAATCCACAGGGGGCTGGCCAGCCCCAGCATTTT.